A selection of T cell receptor beta chains follows, all from one sample in a study of post-analysis software for immune sequencing data. TCRdb re-called the PCR reads with MiXCR, one entry per CDR3 protein. The sample records roughly 650,000 distinct CDR3 sequences, 55% to 60% being singletons. The material sequenced was blood. The receptor source for this set is a girl under 10 years old with multiple sclerosis. The CDR3 runs from the conserved cysteine through the conserved F or W. The D gene is left open where the match is weak. Some rows mark clone size as missing; the rest say once, few, many or name a class of expanded clone.

DNA | CDR3 | J | size | V | D
TGTGCCAGCAGCCAGACGGGGACAGTCGACAATGAGCAGTTCTTC | CASSQTGTVDNEQFF | TRBJ2-1 | . | TRBV6-6 | TRBD1
TGTGCCAGCAGCACCCAAGGGGGTGACGGGGACAATGAGCAGTTCTTC | CASSTQGGDGDNEQFF | TRBJ2-1 | . | TRBV7-9 | .
TGTGCCAGCAGTGTGTCTAGTTCCCTCCAAGAGACCCAGTACTTC | CASSVSSSLQETQYF | TRBJ2-5 | . | TRBV2 | .
TGTGCCAGCAGTTACAGGACAGGGGTGCCAGATACGCAGTATTTT | CASSYRTGVPDTQYF | TRBJ2-3 | . | TRBV6-5 | TRBD1
TGTGCCAGCAGCTGGCGGGCAGGGGGGCCAGATCAGCCCCAGCATTTT | CASSWRAGGPDQPQHF | TRBJ1-5 | . | TRBV5-4 | TRBD1
TGCGCCAGCAGCCAAGATCGGCGGACGACTAACTATGGCTACACCTTC | CASSQDRRTTNYGYTF | TRBJ1-2 | . | TRBV4-3 | .
TGTGCCAGCAGCCGGGACGGGTGGGCTGATGGCTACACCTTC | CASSRDGWADGYTF | TRBJ1-2 | . | TRBV6-5 | .
TGTGCCAGCAGTTTATATGGGGGGACAGGGGGCTTCTCTGGGGCCAACGTCCTGACTTTC | CASSLYGGTGGFSGANVLTF | TRBJ2-6 | . | TRBV6-5 | TRBD1
TGCAGTGCTAGAGATCCCTCGGCTCCAGGGTTGTACGAGCAGTACTTC | CSARDPSAPGLYEQYF | TRBJ2-7 | once | TRBV20-1 | .
TGCAGTGCTTTGCCGGGACAGGGGAGAAACAGTGAGCAGTTCTTC | CSALPGQGRNSEQFF | TRBJ2-1 | . | TRBV20-1 | TRBD1
TGCGCCAGCAGTTTCGAGACTAGCGTCGATGAGCAGTTCTTC | CASSFETSVDEQFF | TRBJ2-1 | . | TRBV5-1 | TRBD2
TGCGCCAGCAGCTCCGCGACGGGGTCCTACGAGCAGTACTTC | CASSSATGSYEQYF | TRBJ2-7 | . | TRBV5-1 | .
TGTGCCAGCAGCCCAGGGACTAGCGGGAGAGAGACCCAGTACTTC | CASSPGTSGRETQYF | TRBJ2-5 | . | TRBV7-2 | TRBD2
TGTGCCAGCAGCCAAGAGGGGTCTCAAGAGACCCAGTACTTC | CASSQEGSQETQYF | TRBJ2-5 | . | TRBV4-2 | .
TGTGCCAGCAGCTTGGCCCACCGGACTAGCGGGCCGTACAATGAGCAGTTCTTC | CASSLAHRTSGPYNEQFF | TRBJ2-1 | few | TRBV5-6 | TRBD2
TGTGCCAGCAGTCCCTTCGGAACAGGGGGCACTGAAGCTTTCTTT | CASSPFGTGGTEAFF | TRBJ1-1 | . | TRBV6-5 | TRBD1
TGTGCCACCAGCAGAGATCCAGAGACCCAGTACTTC | CATSRDPETQYF | TRBJ2-5 | . | TRBV15 | .
TGTGCCAGCGGCCGAGCGGGGTTGGATGGCTACACCTTC | CASGRAGLDGYTF | TRBJ1-2 | . | TRBV3-1 | .
TGCGCCAGCGCTGGGGGGGGCTCCTACGAGCAGTACTTC | CASAGGGSYEQYF | TRBJ2-7 | . | TRBV5-1 | TRBD2
TGCGCCAGCCGGGACAGGGGCTTTTACAATGAGCAGTTCTTC | CASRDRGFYNEQFF | TRBJ2-1 | . | TRBV5-1 | TRBD1
TGTGCCAGCAGCTTACGTGAAAGTGGGAACAATCAGCCCCAGCATTTT | CASSLRESGNNQPQHF | TRBJ1-5 | once | TRBV7-8 | .
TGTGCCAGCAGCTTAGACGGGACTCGCACAGATACGCAGTATTTT | CASSLDGTRTDTQYF | TRBJ2-3 | . | TRBV7-2 | .
TGTGCCACCCGAGCGGGAGAGGGGTACAATGAGCAGTTCTTC | CATRAGEGYNEQFF | TRBJ2-1 | . | TRBV10-3 | TRBD2